This record covers a single TCR beta chain. Clones were sequenced by immunoSEQ multiplex PCR, and TCRdb holds only the in-frame ones, with some missing. In the table there are approximately 88,000 clones, roughly 93% of which are singletons. The source of the sample is a study of T cell changes during pregnancy in multiple sclerosis. V was cut by 4 bases and J by 3 bases, with 13 bases left in between. CDR1 is LNHDA and CDR2 is SQIVND in the germline V gene (reference sequence). The CDR3 sequence is 14 residues long. The chain uses TRBV19 and TRBJ2-7; TRBD2 might be the D (6 bases). The receptor was derived from a female donor with multiple sclerosis, enrolled in a pregnancy study. The specimen was peripheral blood, collected in the third trimester of pregnancy. CDR3 sequence: CASSSGTLYYEQYF. Here the CDR3 DNA reads TGTGCCAGTAGTAGCGGGACGCTTTACTACGAGCAGTACTTC.